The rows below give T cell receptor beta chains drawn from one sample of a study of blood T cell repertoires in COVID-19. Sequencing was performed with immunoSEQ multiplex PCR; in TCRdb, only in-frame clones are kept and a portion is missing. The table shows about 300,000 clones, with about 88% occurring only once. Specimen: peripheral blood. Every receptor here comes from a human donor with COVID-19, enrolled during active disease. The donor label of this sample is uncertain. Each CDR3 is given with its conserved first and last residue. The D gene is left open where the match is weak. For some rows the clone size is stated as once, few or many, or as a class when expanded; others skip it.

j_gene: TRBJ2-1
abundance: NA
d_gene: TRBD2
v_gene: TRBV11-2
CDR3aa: CASNLAGIYNEQFF
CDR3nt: TGTGCCAGCAACCTAGCGGGAATCTACAATGAGCAGTTCTTC

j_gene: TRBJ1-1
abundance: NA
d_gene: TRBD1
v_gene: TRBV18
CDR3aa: CASSPSQQGSTEAFF
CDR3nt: TGTGCCAGCTCACCATCGCAACAGGGGAGCACTGAAGCTTTCTTT

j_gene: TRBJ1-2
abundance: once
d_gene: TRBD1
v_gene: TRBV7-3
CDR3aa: CASSFWDRAGDQGYTF
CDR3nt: TGTGCCAGCAGCTTTTGGGACAGGGCAGGTGATCAGGGCTACACCTTC

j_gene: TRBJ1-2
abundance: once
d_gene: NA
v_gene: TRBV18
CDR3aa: CASSPSLEVSYGYTF
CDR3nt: TGTGCCAGCTCACCAAGTCTAGAAGTCTCCTATGGCTACACCTTC

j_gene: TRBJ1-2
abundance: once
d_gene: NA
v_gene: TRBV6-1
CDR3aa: CASSEQGHYGYTF
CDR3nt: TGTGCCAGCAGTGAACAGGGCCACTATGGCTACACCTTC

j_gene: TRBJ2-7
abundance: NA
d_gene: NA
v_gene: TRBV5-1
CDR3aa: CASRQGALRAYEQYF
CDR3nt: TGCGCCAGCAGACAGGGAGCACTGCGGGCCTACGAGCAGTACTTC

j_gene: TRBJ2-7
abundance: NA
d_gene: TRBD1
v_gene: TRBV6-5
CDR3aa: CASRLGGTGQNEQYF
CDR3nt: TGTGCCAGCCGCCTAGGGGGGACAGGGCAAAACGAGCAGTACTTC

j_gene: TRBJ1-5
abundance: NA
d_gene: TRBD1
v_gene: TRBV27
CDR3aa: CANRQGNQPQHF
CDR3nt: TGTGCCAACCGACAGGGGAATCAGCCCCAGCATTTT

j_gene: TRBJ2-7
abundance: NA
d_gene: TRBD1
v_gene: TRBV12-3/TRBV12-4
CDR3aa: CASNRQGNEQYF
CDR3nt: TGTGCCAGCAACAGACAGGGGAACGAGCAGTACTTC

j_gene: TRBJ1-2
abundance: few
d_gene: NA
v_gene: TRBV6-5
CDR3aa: CAIQERGDYGYTF
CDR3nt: TGTGCCATCCAGGAACGGGGGGACTATGGCTACACCTTC

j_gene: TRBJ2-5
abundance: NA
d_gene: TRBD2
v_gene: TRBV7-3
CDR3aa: CASPSPRTSGRAEETQYF
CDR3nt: TGTGCCAGCCCCTCCCCCCGGACTAGCGGGAGGGCTGAAGAGACCCAGTACTTC

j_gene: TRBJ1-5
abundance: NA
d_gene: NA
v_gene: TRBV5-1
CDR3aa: CASSLNPGLNQPQHF
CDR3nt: TGCGCCAGCAGCTTGAATCCAGGACTGAATCAGCCCCAGCATTTT

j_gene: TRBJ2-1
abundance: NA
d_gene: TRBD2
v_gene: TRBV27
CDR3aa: CASIRTFGREGLSEQFF
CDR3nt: TGTGCCAGCATCCGAACGTTTGGGCGGGAGGGCCTGAGTGAGCAGTTCTTC

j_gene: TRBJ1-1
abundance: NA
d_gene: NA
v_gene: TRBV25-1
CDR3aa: CASSRQENTEAFF
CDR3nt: TGTGCCAGCAGTCGGCAGGAGAACACTGAAGCTTTCTTT

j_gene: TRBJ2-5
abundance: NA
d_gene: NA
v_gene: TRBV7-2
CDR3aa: CASSLGTSQETQYF
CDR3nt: TGTGCCAGCAGCTTGGGGACTTCCCAAGAGACCCAGTACTTC

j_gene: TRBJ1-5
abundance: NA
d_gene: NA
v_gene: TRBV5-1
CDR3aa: CASSNPINRPNQPQHF
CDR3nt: TGCGCCAGCAGCAACCCAATCAACAGGCCCAATCAGCCCCAGCATTTT

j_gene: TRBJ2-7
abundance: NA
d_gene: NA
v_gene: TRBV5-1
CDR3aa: CASSLGSGYEQYF
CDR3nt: TGCGCCAGCAGCTTGGGCTCGGGCTACGAGCAGTACTTC

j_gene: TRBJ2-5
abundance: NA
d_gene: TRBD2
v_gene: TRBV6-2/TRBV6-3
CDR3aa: CASSLLLAGDTQYF
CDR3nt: TGTGCCAGCAGTTTGTTACTAGCGGGAGACACCCAGTACTTC

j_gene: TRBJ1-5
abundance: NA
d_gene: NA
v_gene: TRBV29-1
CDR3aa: CSVQPGPGGNQPQHF
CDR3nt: TGCAGCGTTCAACCGGGCCCCGGGGGCAATCAGCCCCAGCATTTT

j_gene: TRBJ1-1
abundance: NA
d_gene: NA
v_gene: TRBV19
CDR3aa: CASSIPGMNTEAFF
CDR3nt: TGTGCCAGTAGTATCCCGGGGATGAACACTGAAGCTTTCTTT

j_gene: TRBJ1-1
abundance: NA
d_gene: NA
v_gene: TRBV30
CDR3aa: CAWKGQPEAFF
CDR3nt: TGTGCCTGGAAAGGACAGCCTGAAGCTTTCTTT

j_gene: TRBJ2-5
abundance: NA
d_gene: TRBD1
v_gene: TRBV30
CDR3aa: CAWSPTGIPETQYF
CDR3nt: TGTGCCTGGAGTCCGACAGGGATCCCAGAGACCCAGTACTTC

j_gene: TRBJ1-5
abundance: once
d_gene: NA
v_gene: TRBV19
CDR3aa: CASTYGDQPQHF
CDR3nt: TGTGCCAGTACCTACGGAGATCAGCCCCAGCATTTT

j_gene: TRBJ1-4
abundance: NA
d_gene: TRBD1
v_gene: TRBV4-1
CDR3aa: CASSQDPGTGGEKLFF
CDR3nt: TGCGCCAGCAGCCAAGACCCCGGGACAGGAGGGGAAAAACTGTTTTTT

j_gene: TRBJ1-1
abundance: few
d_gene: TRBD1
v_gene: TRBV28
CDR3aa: CASSSWGTGRTEAFF
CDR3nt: TGTGCCAGCAGTTCCTGGGGGACAGGAAGAACTGAAGCTTTCTTT

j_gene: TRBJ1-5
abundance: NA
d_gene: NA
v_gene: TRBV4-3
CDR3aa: CASSQGDFNQPQHF
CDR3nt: TGCGCCAGCAGCCAAGGCGATTTCAATCAGCCCCAGCATTTT

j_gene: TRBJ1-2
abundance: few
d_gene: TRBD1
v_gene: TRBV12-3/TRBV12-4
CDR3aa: CASSPTGNYGYTF
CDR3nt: TGTGCCAGCAGTCCGACAGGGAACTATGGCTACACCTTC

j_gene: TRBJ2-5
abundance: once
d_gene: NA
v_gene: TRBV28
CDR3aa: CASSPGKTGQETQYF
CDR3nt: TGTGCCAGCAGCCCAGGGAAAACAGGACAAGAGACCCAGTACTTC

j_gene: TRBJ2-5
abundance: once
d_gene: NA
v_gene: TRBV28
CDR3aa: CASSFIRGETQYF
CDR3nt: TGTGCCAGCAGTTTCATTAGGGGAGAGACCCAGTACTTC

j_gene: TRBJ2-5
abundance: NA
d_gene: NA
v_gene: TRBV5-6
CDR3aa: CASSPNGLSQETQYF
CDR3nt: TGTGCCAGCAGCCCAAACGGACTTTCCCAAGAGACCCAGTACTTC

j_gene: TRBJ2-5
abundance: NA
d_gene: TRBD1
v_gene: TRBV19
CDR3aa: CASSRRTGGMQETQYF
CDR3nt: TGTGCCAGTAGTAGGAGGACAGGGGGCATGCAAGAGACCCAGTACTTC

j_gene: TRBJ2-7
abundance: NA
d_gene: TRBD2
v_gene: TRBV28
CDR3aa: CASTESLAGVSYEQYF
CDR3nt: TGTGCCAGCACCGAGAGTTTAGCGGGGGTCTCCTACGAGCAGTACTTC

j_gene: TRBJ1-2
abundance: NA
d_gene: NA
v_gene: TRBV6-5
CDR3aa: CASSLDSGYTF
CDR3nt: TGTGCCAGCAGCCTCGACAGTGGCTACACCTTC

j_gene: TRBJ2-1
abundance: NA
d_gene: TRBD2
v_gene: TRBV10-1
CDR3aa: CASSGPGTSATPKQFF
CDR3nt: TGCGCCAGCAGTGGTCCCGGGACTAGCGCGACCCCTAAGCAGTTCTTC

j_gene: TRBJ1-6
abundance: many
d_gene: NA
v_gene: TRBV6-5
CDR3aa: CASRLFLRSNSPLHF
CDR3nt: TGTGCCAGCAGGCTCTTCTTGAGAAGTAATTCACCCCTCCACTTT

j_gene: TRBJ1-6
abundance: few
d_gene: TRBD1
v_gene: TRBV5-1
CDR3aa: CASSPGQGNSPLHF
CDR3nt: TGCGCCAGCAGCCCGGGACAGGGGAATTCACCCCTCCACTTT

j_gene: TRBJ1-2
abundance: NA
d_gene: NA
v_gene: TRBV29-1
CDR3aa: CSVEVLYGYTF
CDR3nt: TGCAGCGTTGAAGTCCTATATGGCTACACCTTC

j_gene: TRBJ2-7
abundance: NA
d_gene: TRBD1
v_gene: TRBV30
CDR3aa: CAWSGLNRGSSYEQYF
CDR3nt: TGTGCCTGGAGTGGCCTAAACAGGGGGAGCTCCTACGAGCAGTACTTC

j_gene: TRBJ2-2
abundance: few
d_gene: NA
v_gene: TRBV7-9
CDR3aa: CASSLSAGELFF
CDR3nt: TGTGCCAGCAGCTTGTCCGCCGGGGAGCTGTTTTTT

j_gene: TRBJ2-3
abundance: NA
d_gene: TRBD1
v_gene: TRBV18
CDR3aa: CASSQQPGQGTTDTQYF
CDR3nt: TGTGCCAGCTCCCAACAACCGGGACAGGGGACCACAGATACGCAGTATTTT

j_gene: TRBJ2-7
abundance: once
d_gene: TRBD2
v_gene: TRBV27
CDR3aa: CASSLRTSGSPSYEQYF
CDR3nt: TGTGCCAGCAGTTTACGGACTAGCGGGAGCCCATCCTACGAGCAGTACTTC

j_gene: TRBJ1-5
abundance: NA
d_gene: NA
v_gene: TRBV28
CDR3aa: CASRWTEGSNQPQHF
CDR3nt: TGTGCCAGCAGGTGGACAGAGGGAAGCAATCAGCCCCAGCATTTT

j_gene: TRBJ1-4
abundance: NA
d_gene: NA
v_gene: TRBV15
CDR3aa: CATSRGQDNEKLFF
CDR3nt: TGTGCCACCAGCAGAGGGCAGGATAATGAAAAACTGTTTTTT